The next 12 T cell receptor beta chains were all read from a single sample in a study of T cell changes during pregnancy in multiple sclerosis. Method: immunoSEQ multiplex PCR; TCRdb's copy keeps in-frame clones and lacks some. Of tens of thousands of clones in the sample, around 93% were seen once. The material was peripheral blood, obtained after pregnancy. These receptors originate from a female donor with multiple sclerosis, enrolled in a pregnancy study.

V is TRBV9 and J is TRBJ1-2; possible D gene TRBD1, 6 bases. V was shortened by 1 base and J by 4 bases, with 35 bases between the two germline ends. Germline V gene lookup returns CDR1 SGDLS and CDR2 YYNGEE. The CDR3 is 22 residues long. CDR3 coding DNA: TGTGCCAGCAGCGTACAGGTATCAGGGGAGTCTGAGGTCCCGTGGGGTCTCTATGGCTACACCTTC. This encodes CASSVQVSGESEVPWGLYGYTF.

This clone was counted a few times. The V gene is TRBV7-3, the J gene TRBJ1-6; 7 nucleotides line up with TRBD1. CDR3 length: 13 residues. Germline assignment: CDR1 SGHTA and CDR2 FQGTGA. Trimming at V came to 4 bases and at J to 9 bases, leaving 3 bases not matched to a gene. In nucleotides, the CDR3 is TGTGCCAGCAGCTCGACAGGGTCTTCACCCCTCCACTTT. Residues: CASSSTGSSPLHF.

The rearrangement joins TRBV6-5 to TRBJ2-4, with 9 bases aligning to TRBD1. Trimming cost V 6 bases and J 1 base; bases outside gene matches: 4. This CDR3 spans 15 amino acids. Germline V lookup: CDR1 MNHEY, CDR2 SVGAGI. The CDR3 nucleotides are TGTGCCAGCAGGTTACAGGGGGCGGCCAAAAACATTCAGTACTTC. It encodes CASRLQGAAKNIQYF.

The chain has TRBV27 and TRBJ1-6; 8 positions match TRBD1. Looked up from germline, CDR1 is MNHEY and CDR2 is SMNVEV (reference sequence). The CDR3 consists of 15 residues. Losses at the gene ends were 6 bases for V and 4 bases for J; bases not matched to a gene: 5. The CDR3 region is CASRLRTGYNSPLHF. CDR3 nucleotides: TGTGCCAGCAGATTAAGGACAGGGTATAATTCACCCCTCCACTTT.

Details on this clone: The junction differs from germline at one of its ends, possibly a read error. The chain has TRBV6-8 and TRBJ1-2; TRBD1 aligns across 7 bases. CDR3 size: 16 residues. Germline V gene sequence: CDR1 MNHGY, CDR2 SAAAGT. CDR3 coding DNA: TGTGCCAGCAGCTACTCAGGGGCAGGGGGTCAATATGGCTACACCTTC. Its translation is CASSYSGAGGQYGYTF.

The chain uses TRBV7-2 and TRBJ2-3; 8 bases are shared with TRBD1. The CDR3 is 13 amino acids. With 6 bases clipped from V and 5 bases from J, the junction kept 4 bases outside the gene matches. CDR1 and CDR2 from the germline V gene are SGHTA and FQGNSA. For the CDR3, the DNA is TGTGCCAGCAGTTTCGACAGGGGAGATACGCAGTATTTT. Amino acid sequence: CASSFDRGDTQYF.

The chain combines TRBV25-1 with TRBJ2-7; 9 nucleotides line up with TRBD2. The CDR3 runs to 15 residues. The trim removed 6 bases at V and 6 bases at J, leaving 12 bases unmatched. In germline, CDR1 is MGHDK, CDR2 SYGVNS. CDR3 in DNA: TGTGCCAGCAGCCCCGTAAGGGGGACTAGCAGCGAGCAGTACTTC. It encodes CASSPVRGTSSEQYF.

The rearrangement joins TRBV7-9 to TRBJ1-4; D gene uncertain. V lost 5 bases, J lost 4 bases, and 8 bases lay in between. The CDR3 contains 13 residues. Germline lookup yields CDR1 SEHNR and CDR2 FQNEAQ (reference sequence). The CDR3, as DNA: TGTGCCAGCAGCCCTCGCGGTAATGAAAAACTGTTTTTT. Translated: CASSPRGNEKLFF.

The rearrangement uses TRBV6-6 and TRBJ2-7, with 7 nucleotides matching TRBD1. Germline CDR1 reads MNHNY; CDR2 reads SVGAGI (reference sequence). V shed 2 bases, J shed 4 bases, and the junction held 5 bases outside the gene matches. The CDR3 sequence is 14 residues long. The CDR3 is CASSYDARGYEQYF. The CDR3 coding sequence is TGTGCCAGCAGTTACGACGCCAGGGGGTACGAGCAGTACTTC.

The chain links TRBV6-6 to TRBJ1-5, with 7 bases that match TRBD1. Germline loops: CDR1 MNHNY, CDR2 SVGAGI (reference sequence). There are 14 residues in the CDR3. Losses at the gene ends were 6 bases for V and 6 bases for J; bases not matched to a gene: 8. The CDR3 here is CASSPRQGRQPQHF. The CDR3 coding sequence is TGTGCCAGCAGCCCACGACAGGGACGTCAGCCCCAGCATTTT.

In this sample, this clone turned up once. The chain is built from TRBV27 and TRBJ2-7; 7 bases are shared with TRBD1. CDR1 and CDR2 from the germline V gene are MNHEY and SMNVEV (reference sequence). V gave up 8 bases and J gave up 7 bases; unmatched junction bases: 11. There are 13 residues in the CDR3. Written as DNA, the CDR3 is TGTGCCAGCGGAACAGGGGTTGAGCGGGAGCAGTACTTC. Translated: CASGTGVEREQYF.

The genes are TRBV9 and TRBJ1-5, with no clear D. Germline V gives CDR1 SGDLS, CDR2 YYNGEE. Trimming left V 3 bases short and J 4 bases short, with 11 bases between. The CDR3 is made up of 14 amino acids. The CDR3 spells CASSDRAGNQPQHF. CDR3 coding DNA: TGTGCCAGCAGCGACCGGGCGGGAAATCAGCCCCAGCATTTT.